The 32 T cell receptor beta chains in this list originate from one sample, sequenced in a study of blood T cells in healthy people across ages (dated by TCRdb to about 2015). The receptor library was made with 5' RACE. Sequencing took place on an Illumina HiSeq 2500. The second PCR ran for roughly 7 to 11 cycles and used a J-beta primer mix along with a sample-barcoded 5' primer. TCRdb ran its own pipeline on the public reads, namely fastp trimming at Q25 and MiXCR clone calling, and kept in-frame beta chains. Entries are consolidated by CDR3 protein sequence, retaining the most common genes and DNA. The table for this sample lists around 700,000 distinct CDR3 sequences; 25% of them were counted only once. The ten largest make up 9.4% of the sample. The same data also contributed to another study, on T cells of mothers and their children.

Specimen: blood. The receptors were sampled from a boy aged 5-17 years in good health.

This clonotype occurred a few times. This sequence joins TRBV7-2 and TRBJ2-5; 11 nucleotides align to TRBD2. Germline assignment: CDR1 SGHTA and CDR2 FQGNSA. V shed 0 bases and J 6 bases; nucleotides not matched to a gene: 9. CDR3 length: 17 amino acids. CDR3: CASSLASLAGGGKTQYF. In nucleotides, the CDR3 is TGTGCCAGCAGCTTAGCTAGCCTAGCGGGGGGTGGAAAGACCCAGTACTTC.

A few counts support this clonotype. This sequence joins TRBV5-1 and TRBJ2-3; TRBD1 is a possible D gene (5 bases). V gave up 2 bases and J gave up 4 bases, with 8 bases separating them. CDR3 size: 13 residues. Germline loops: CDR1 SGHRS, CDR2 YFSETQ. CDR3 region: CASSFNRPDTQYF. Written as DNA, the CDR3 is TGCGCCAGCAGCTTCAACAGGCCAGATACGCAGTATTTT. Supplemented by reference TRBV5-1 and TRBJ2-3, the full variable domain reads KAGVTQTPRYLIKTRGQQVTLSCSPISGHRSVSWYQQTPGQGLQFLFEYFSETQRNKGNFPGRFSGRQFSNSRSEMNVSTLELGDSALYLCASSFNRPDTQYFGPGTRLTVL.

This clonotype was recorded at least ten times. This chain joins TRBV12-5 and TRBJ2-7; 7 nucleotides line up with TRBD2. The junction had 12 bases not matched to a gene; V was cut back by 4 bases and J by 6 bases. Germline CDR1 LGHNT, CDR2 FRNRAP. This CDR3 is 15 amino acids long. In DNA, the CDR3 is TGTGCTAGTGGTTATCTGGTGGGAGGGCCTTTCGAGCAGTACTTC. It encodes CASGYLVGGPFEQYF.

This clonotype has a handful of counts. The CDR3 DNA is TGTGCCAGCAGCTCACGGGCGTCGCGAGGGGCGAGCTCCTACAATGAGCAGTTCTTC. Its translation: CASSSRASRGASSYNEQFF. The chain recombines TRBV7-2 with TRBJ2-1, with D perhaps matching TRBD1 or TRBD2 (5 bases each). V lost 4 bases and J 0 bases, leaving 22 bases between the germline ends. The length of the CDR3 is 19 residues. The germline gives CDR1 SGHTA, CDR2 FQGNSA.

This chain connects TRBV7-9 to TRBJ2-1; 8 nucleotides align to TRBD1. The germline V gene has CDR1 SEHNR and CDR2 FQNEAQ (reference sequence). This CDR3 region has 15 residues. V shed 5 bases, J shed 2 bases, and the junction held 5 bases outside the gene matches. The CDR3 coding sequence is TGTGCCAGCAGCGCGCCGGGACAGGCCTACAATGAGCAGTTCTTC. Translation gives CASSAPGQAYNEQFF.

The chain employs TRBV6-2 or TRBV6-3 and TRBJ2-3, with no clear D. The CDR3 loop spans 12 amino acids. Trimming took 6 bases from V and 7 from J, leaving 11 bases between them. CDR1 and CDR2 (germline): MNHEY, SVGEGT. Here the CDR3 reads CASSPHGYTQYF. CDR3 coding DNA: TGTGCCAGCAGCCCCCACGGTTATACGCAGTATTTT.

This clonotype was counted a few times. The rearrangement joins TRBV27 to TRBJ2-5; 13 nucleotides match TRBD2. With the DNA end fitting TRBJ2-7 better, the J assignment may be wrong. Germline values: CDR1 MNHEY, CDR2 SMNVEV (reference sequence). This CDR3 is built from 14 residues. CDR3 loop: CASGTSGMSYEQYF. The CDR3 DNA sequence: TGTGCCAGTGGGACTAGCGGGATGTCCTACGAGCAGTACTTC.

This clonotype was observed a few times. The chain joins TRBV4-1 to TRBJ2-5; 8 bases agree with TRBD2. The DNA end is more similar to TRBJ2-7, so the J call may be wrong. This CDR3 has 15 residues. CDR1 is MGHRA and CDR2 is YSYEKL in the germline V gene. In DNA form, the CDR3 reads TGCGCCAGCAGCCAATCCCCACTAGCGGCCTACGAGCAGTACTTC. This gives the protein CASSQSPLAAYEQYF.

This rearrangement joins TRBV12-3 or TRBV12-4 to TRBJ2-7; 8 bases align to TRBD2. This CDR3 has 15 amino acids. V dropped 6 bases and J dropped 0; count of bases not matched to a gene: 7. In nucleotides, the CDR3 is TGTGCCAGCAGCCCGGCGGGGGGTTTCTCCTACGAGCAGTACTTC. Translated, it gives CASSPAGGFSYEQYF.

Only a few counts were recorded for this clonotype. The CDR3 sequence: CAISTGTGVPDTQYF. The CDR3 DNA reads TGTGCCATCAGCACCGGGACAGGGGTTCCAGATACGCAGTATTTT. This chain uses TRBV10-3 with TRBJ2-3, with TRBD1 identical over 10 bases. Germline V lookup: CDR1 ENHRY, CDR2 SYGVKD. V dropped 6 bases and J dropped 4; count of bases not matched to a gene: 7. This CDR3 is built from 15 residues.

The J gene is TRBJ2-5, the V gene TRBV27; 8 positions match TRBD1. The V gene end was trimmed by 5 bases and the J gene end by 2 bases; junction bases not matched to a gene: 16. The CDR3 extends over 18 amino acids. The germline CDR1 and CDR2 sequences are MNHEY and SMNVEV (reference sequence). CDR3 region: CASSPLTPGTGLQETQYF. The DNA for the CDR3 is TGTGCCAGCAGTCCACTTACCCCCGGGACAGGATTACAAGAGACCCAGTACTTC.

This sequence joins TRBV27 and TRBJ1-4, with D maybe TRBD1 (5 bases). The CDR3 has 15 amino acids. Per the germline V gene, CDR1 is MNHEY and CDR2 is SMNVEV (reference sequence). V shed 9 bases and J shed 0 bases, with 14 bases lying between them. CDR3 nucleotide sequence: TGTGCCAGTCCGGGACGCCGGGCAACTAATGAAAAACTGTTTTTT. This gives the protein CASPGRRATNEKLFF.

This clonotype was seen only a few times. The rearrangement links TRBV24-1 to TRBJ2-3, with D perhaps given as TRBD1 or TRBD2 (5 bases each). Looked up from germline, CDR1 is KGHDR and CDR2 is SFDVKD. The CDR3 runs 12 residues. Trimming removed 5 bases from V and 12 bases from J, with 14 bases in between. The CDR3 bases are TGTGCCACCAGTGTTGGAAGAGGGGATCAGTATTTT. Translating gives CATSVGRGDQYF.

The V call is TRBV29-1, the J call TRBJ2-3; no definite D call. CDR1 and CDR2 from the germline V gene are SQVTM and ANQGSEA. This CDR3 is 12 amino acids long. V lost 7 bases and J lost 2, with 10 bases in between. DNA for the CDR3: TGCAGCGGGAAATCCCCCACAGATACGCAGTATTTT. The encoded protein is CSGKSPTDTQYF.

CDR3 coding DNA: TGTGCCAGCAGCTTAACCCTCGGGACCCAGTACTTC. This encodes CASSLTLGTQYF. The rearrangement uses TRBV11-3 and TRBJ2-5, with D hard to call. Trimming removed 2 bases from V and 7 bases from J, with 8 bases in between. Germline loops: CDR1 SGHNT, CDR2 YENEEA. There are 12 residues in the CDR3. The full variable domain, its missing parts supplied by reference TRBV11-3 and TRBJ2-5, is EAGVVQSPRYKIIEKKQPVAFWCNPISGHNTLYWYLQNLGQGPELLIRYENEEAVDDSQLPKDRFSAERLKGVDSTLKIQPAELGDSAVYLCASSLTLGTQYFGPGTRLLVL.

This clonotype was seen more than once but under ten times. The V and J genes are TRBV12-3 or TRBV12-4 and TRBJ1-5; tentative D call: TRBD1 (5 bases). Between the trimmed V and J ends, which lost 6 bases and 3 bases, there was a span of 9 bases. The CDR3 is made up of 13 amino acids. CDR3 amino acids: CASRTGNNQPQHF. The CDR3, as DNA: TGTGCCAGCAGAACAGGAAACAATCAGCCCCAGCATTTT.

This chain joins TRBV7-3 and TRBJ2-3; TRBD2 is a possible D gene (6 bases). V shed 1 base and J shed 3 bases, with 14 bases lying between them. This CDR3 region has 16 residues. Germline lookup yields CDR1 SGHTA and CDR2 FQGTGA. CDR3 sequence (DNA): TGTGCCAGCAGCTTAAATGTAGCCGCGGGAACAGATACGCAGTATTTT. It translates to CASSLNVAAGTDTQYF.

This rearrangement joins TRBV7-2 to TRBJ2-5, with TRBD1 matching 8 bases. Judging by the DNA end, TRBJ2-1 fits better; the J call may be wrong. The germline CDR1 and CDR2 sequences are SGHTA and FQGNSA. The CDR3 has 15 amino acids. The CDR3 nucleotides are TGTGCCAGCAGCCTAGGACAGGGTAGGGGCAATGAGCAGTTCTTC. This codes for CASSLGQGRGNEQFF.

The chain combines TRBV29-1 with TRBJ2-7; D is possibly TRBD2 (7 bases). Germline-derived CDR1 and CDR2 are SQVTM and ANQGSEA. V lost 4 bases, J lost 0 bases, and 16 bases lay in between. This CDR3 contains 15 residues. CDR3 sequence reads: CSVGPGGGSSYEQYF. CDR3 in DNA: TGCAGCGTTGGGCCCGGGGGCGGGAGCTCCTACGAGCAGTACTTC.

This sequence joins TRBV6-6 and TRBJ1-4, with D uncertain. V was trimmed by 6 bases and J by 8 bases, leaving 4 bases between them. Germline assignment: CDR1 MNHNY and CDR2 SVGAGI (reference sequence). This CDR3 contains 10 residues. CDR3 sequence: CASRAEKLFF. CDR3 DNA sequence: TGTGCCAGCAGAGCAGAAAAACTGTTTTTT.

The J gene is TRBJ2-5, the V gene TRBV29-1; TRBD1 matches at 7 bases. The J call may be wrong; the DNA end is better matched by TRBJ2-7. Germline lookup yields CDR1 SQVTM and CDR2 ANQGSEA. This CDR3 spans 14 amino acids. DNA of the CDR3: TGCAGCGCTTTGAGAGAGGACAGGCTCCACGAGCAGTACTTC. This gives the protein CSALREDRLHEQYF.

V gene TRBV28 combines with J gene TRBJ2-5; TRBD2 aligns across 12 bases. The CDR3 length is 14 residues. V was clipped by 5 bases and J by 9 bases; unmatched bases: 7. From germline, CDR1 is MDHEN and CDR2 SYDVKM. The CDR3 DNA reads as TGTGCCAGCAGTCCCGGGACTAGCGGGCCCGCCCAGTACTTC. Translating gives CASSPGTSGPAQYF.

Only a few counts were recorded for this clonotype. This chain joins TRBV5-1 and TRBJ2-5; 11 bases map to TRBD1. The J call could be wrong; TRBJ2-7 is a better fit for the DNA end. Germline V gives CDR1 SGHRS, CDR2 YFSETQ. The CDR3 spans 14 residues. The CDR3 bases are TGCGCCAGTACGGGACAGGGGGAGATCTACGAGCAGTACTTC. Protein product: CASTGQGEIYEQYF.

This clonotype showed up just a few times. V usage is TRBV5-1 and J usage is TRBJ2-1; 7 bases line up with TRBD2. The germline V gene has CDR1 SGHRS and CDR2 YFSETQ. The length of the CDR3 is 14 residues. V was pared by 2 bases and J by 8 bases, with 7 bases of the junction left unmatched. The CDR3 is CASSLTGGFDEQFF. For the CDR3, the DNA is TGCGCCAGCAGCTTAACGGGGGGATTCGATGAGCAGTTCTTC.

There are a few counts of this clonotype. The chain employs TRBV29-1 and TRBJ2-5; perhaps D is TRBD1 or TRBD2 (5 bases each). The DNA end favors TRBJ2-7, so the J call may be wrong. The CDR3 has 13 amino acids. CDR1 and CDR2 from the germline V gene are SQVTM and ANQGSEA. CDR3 DNA: TGCAGCGTCTCCGGGACGAGGCACTACGAGCAGTACTTC. This encodes CSVSGTRHYEQYF.

This chain links TRBV12-3 or TRBV12-4 with TRBJ2-4; the D is unclear. V gave up 7 bases and J gave up 8 bases, with 18 bases separating them. CDR3 length: 14 amino acids. The CDR3 loop reads CASTSGVGLDIQYF. The CDR3 nucleotides are TGTGCCAGCACCTCCGGTGTCGGTCTTGACATTCAGTACTTC.

V gene TRBV9 combines with J gene TRBJ2-5; the D gene could be TRBD1 or TRBD2 (5 bases each). CDR1 SGDLS and CDR2 YYNGEE come from the germline V gene. The length of the CDR3 is 16 residues. Trimming took 4 bases from V and 5 from J, leaving 21 bases between them. Here the CDR3 DNA reads TGTGCCAGCAGCTTAGGAGAGCCGGGACCCCGTGAGACCCAGTACTTC. As protein: CASSLGEPGPRETQYF.

This clonotype was seen only a few times. The chain joins TRBV14 to TRBJ2-5, with D uncertain. The DNA matches TRBJ2-7 better at its end, which makes the J call doubtful. The CDR3 consists of 14 residues. Germline values: CDR1 SGHDN, CDR2 FVKESK. CDR3 bases: TGTGCCAGCAGCCAAGACATACTCAACTACGAGCAGTACTTC. Protein sequence: CASSQDILNYEQYF.

The rearrangement joins TRBV29-1 to TRBJ2-7; TRBD1 is a possible D gene (6 bases). This CDR3 spans 13 amino acids. The germline V and J ends were trimmed by 3 bases and 5 bases, with 14 bases remaining between them. Germline CDR1 reads SQVTM; CDR2 reads ANQGSEA. The CDR3 protein is CSVEIWGLDEQYF. The CDR3 nucleotides are TGCAGCGTTGAGATTTGGGGGCTGGACGAGCAGTACTTC.

V and J are TRBV7-2 and TRBJ2-3; possible D gene TRBD1, 5 bases. V was trimmed by 5 bases and J by 8 bases, leaving 20 bases between them. Germline values: CDR1 SGHTA, CDR2 FQGNSA. CDR3 length: 15 amino acids. CDR3 amino acids: CASSLGPTGSGTQYF. The CDR3 nucleotides read TGTGCCAGCAGCCTAGGCCCCACAGGTTCTGGTACGCAGTATTTT. Full variable domain (rest looked up from reference TRBV7-2 and TRBJ2-3): GAGVSQSPSNKVTEKGKDVELRCDPISGHTALYWYRQSLGQGLEFLIYFQGNSAPDKSGLPSDRFSAERTGGSVSTLTIQRTQQEDSAVYLCASSLGPTGSGTQYFGPGTRLTVL.

This clonotype was seen a handful of times. This sequence joins TRBV6-2 or TRBV6-3 and TRBJ2-5; 7 bases are shared with TRBD1. Germline CDR1 MNHEY, CDR2 SVGEGT. The trim removed 6 bases at V and 1 base at J, leaving 2 bases unmatched. This CDR3 has 13 amino acids. CDR3 loop: CASSDRVQETQYF. CDR3 sequence (DNA): TGTGCCAGCAGCGACAGGGTCCAAGAGACCCAGTACTTC.

The chain couples TRBV28 to TRBJ1-5; 8 bases match TRBD1. Looked up from germline, CDR1 is MDHEN and CDR2 is SYDVKM. The CDR3 length is 16 residues. The V gene end was trimmed by 6 bases and the J gene end by 3 bases; junction bases not matched to a gene: 10. Here the CDR3 reads CASSSPGTGVNQPQHF. CDR3 in DNA: TGTGCCAGCAGCTCCCCAGGGACAGGAGTCAATCAGCCCCAGCATTTT.